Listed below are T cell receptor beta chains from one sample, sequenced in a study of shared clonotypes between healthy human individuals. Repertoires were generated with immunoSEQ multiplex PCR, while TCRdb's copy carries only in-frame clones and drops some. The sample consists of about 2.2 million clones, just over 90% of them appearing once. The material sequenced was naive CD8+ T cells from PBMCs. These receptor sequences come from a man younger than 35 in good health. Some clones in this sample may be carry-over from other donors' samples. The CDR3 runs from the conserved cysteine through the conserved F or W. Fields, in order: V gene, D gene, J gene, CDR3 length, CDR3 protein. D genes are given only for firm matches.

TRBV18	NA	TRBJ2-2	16	CASSLTSRREYGELFF
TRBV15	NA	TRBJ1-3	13	CATSRSGGNTIYF
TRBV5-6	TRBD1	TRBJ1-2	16	CASSPDPTGGGYGYTF
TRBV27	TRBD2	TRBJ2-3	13	CASGWGRAGREYF
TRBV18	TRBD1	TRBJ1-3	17	CASSPPTDRDSGNTIYF
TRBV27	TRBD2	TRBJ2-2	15	CASSPAGKNTGELFF
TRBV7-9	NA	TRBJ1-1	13	CATSRTENTEAFF
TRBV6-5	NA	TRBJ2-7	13	CASSYTFPYEQYF
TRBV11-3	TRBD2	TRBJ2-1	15	CASTRTSGRAEEQFF
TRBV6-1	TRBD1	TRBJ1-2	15	CASSETGGSNYGYTF
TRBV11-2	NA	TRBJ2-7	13	CASSPPGSYEQYF
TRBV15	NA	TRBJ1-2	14	CATSRTGQFYGYTF
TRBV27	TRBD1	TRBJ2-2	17	CASSFSPGTANTGELFF
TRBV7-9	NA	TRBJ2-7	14	CASSLGTETYEQYF
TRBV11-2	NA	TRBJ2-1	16	CASSFLEGISYNEQFF
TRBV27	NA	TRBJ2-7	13	CASSLRISYEQYF
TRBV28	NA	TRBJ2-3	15	CASSFLASRGNTQYF
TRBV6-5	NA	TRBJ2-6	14	CASRESSGANVLTF
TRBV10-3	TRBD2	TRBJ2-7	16	CAIRPSAGGPNYEQYF
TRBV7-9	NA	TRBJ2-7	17	CASSSGLRDSGVYEQYF
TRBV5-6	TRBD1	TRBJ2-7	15	CASSIGTGGLYEQYF
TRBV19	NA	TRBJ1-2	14	CASRHRVYNYGYTF
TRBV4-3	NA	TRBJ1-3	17	CASSLGRFHRAGNTIYF
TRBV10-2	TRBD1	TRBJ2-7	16	CASGGEPGQWNIEQYF
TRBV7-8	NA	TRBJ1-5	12	CASSLSNRPQHF
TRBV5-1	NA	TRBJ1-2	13	CASSLAEMGGYTF
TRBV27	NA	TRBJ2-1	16	CASSLLPSETYNEQFF
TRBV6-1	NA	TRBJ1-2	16	CASSELGRGTYYGYTF
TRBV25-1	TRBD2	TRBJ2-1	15	CASSRTGTSLDEQFF
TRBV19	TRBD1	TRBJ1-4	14	CASRRRGLNEKLFF
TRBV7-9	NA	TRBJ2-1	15	CASSEPRDGYNEQFF
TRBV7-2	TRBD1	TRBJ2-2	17	CASSEPGGTGNTGELFF
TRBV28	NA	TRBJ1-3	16	CASSLRGVNSGNTIYF
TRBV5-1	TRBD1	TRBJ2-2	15	CASSFDRVYTGELFF
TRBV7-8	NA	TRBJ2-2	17	CASSPWGITGSTGELFF
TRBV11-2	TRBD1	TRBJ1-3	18	CASSLFGTGAFSGNTIYF
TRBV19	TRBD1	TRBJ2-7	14	CASSPRQGYYEQYF